This T cell receptor (beta chain) was captured by sequencing in a study of blood T cells in healthy people across ages. Study-wide results and limits: As age increased, TCR beta diversity per million T cells fell in a roughly linear fashion. Unsorted PBMC input precluded a conclusive naive versus antigen-experienced comparison. Naive CD4+ cells and diversity were both higher in long-lived donors than in aged donors.

The V gene's germline CDR1 is SEHNR and CDR2 FQNEAQ (reference sequence). The CDR3 sequence is 14 residues long. Trimming took 6 bases from V and 9 from J, leaving 18 bases between them. Sample-barcoded 5' priming and a J-beta primer mix drove a second PCR of roughly 6 to 12 cycles. TCRdb itself ran the 5' RACE reads through MiXCR, one entry per CDR3 protein. In the table there are 1.5 million to 1.9 million distinct CDR3 sequences, approximately 43% of which are singletons. This clonotype has a single count. The antigen is unknown. Whenever a sample was processed, at least 6 million PBMCs were isolated.

The rearrangement links TRBV7-9 to TRBJ2-1; no clear D gene. Sequenced material: blood. This clonotype was obtained from a woman between 18 and 29 years old in good health. The CDR3 coding sequence is TGTGCCAGCAGGCCCGGGCCTACCTCCAGTGAGCAGTTCTTC. Amino acid sequence: CASRPGPTSSEQFF.